This T cell receptor (beta chain) was obtained from a study of T cell responses to AZD1222 COVID-19 vaccine. General study points: Increases in Spike-specific TCR breadth and depth were seen after two AZD1222 doses. Scientists sampled the repertoires only once the peak T cell response had passed. Spike-wide vaccine-associated CD4 TCRs dominated at 160-218 and 743-854.

Comments on this clone: Its antigen is still unknown.

Generated by immunoSEQ multiplex PCR, the TCRdb table keeps only in-frame clones and is missing some. Of more than 90,000 clones in the sample, about nine tenths are singletons; the top ten hold approximately 16%. The CDR3 runs to 17 residues. V gave up 5 bases and J gave up 4 bases; unmatched junction bases: 12. The V gene's germline CDR1 is SEHNR and CDR2 FQNEAQ (reference sequence). This chain connects TRBV7-9 to TRBJ2-1; 9 bases fit TRBD2. The receptor comes from an adult who received the AZD1222 COVID-19 vaccine. Here the sequenced sample was peripheral blood, taken 28 days after the second AZD1222 dose. The CDR3 nucleotides are TGTGCCAGCAGCCCCGTACGGCGGGAGGGCCGGTACAATGAGCAGTTCTTC. This encodes CASSPVRREGRYNEQFF.